The entry below gives a single T cell receptor beta chain sequence along with its context. No antigen is known for it. The protocol was immunoSEQ multiplex PCR, while the TCRdb copy is restricted to in-frame clones and leaves out a portion. Among more than 75,000 clones, about 80% were seen once, and the ten largest hold 5.5% to 8.5%. Germline V gene sequence: CDR1 SGHTA, CDR2 FQGNSA. CDR3 length: 16 residues. V was clipped by 4 bases and J by 3 bases, with 15 bases between them. The data derive from a study of OX40 agonist ivuxolimab in advanced cancers. At the level of the study: Administration of intravenous ivuxolimab to patients occurred every 2 weeks at 0.01 to 10 mg/kg.

Study findings and constraints: Clonal expansion by week 6 occurred in CD4+ and CD8+ blood T cells (at 0.1 to 3.0 mg/kg). CD8+ T cells (on average) carried more expanded clones than CD4+ T cells.

The sequencing used CD4+ or CD8+ T cells sorted from blood, collected in a trial of the OX40 agonist ivuxolimab. The chain recombines TRBV7-2 with TRBJ2-2, with D possibly TRBD1 on 5 matching bases. This TCR was recovered from an adult with an advanced solid tumor such as melanoma, head and neck, liver or kidney cancer. CDR3 sequence: CASSSFDSPDTGELFF. The CDR3 nucleotides are TGTGCCAGCAGCTCCTTCGACAGTCCGGACACCGGGGAGCTGTTTTTT.